The rows below give T cell receptor beta chains drawn from one sample of a study of liver allograft versus peripheral blood T cells. A single record per CDR3 protein comes from TCRdb applying MiXCR to the reads. Of roughly 8,300 distinct CDR3 sequences listed, 15% are singletons. Receptors were obtained from a human patient who had a liver transplant. Some T cells may originate from the graft donor. CDR3s include the opening cysteine and the closing phenylalanine or tryptophan. Fields, in order: clone size, CDR3 length, V gene, D gene, J gene, CDR3 protein, CDR3 DNA. The D gene is left open where the match is weak. The size entry is marked missing in some rows and otherwise reads once, few, many or a size class.

abundance: -
len: 16
v_gene: TRBV20-1
d_gene: -
j_gene: TRBJ1-6
CDR3aa: CSARESGAVEFVPLHF
CDR3nt: TGCAGTGCTAGAGAATCGGGGGCGGTGGAGTTCGTACCCCTCCACTTT

abundance: medium-sized
len: 16
v_gene: TRBV6-1
d_gene: -
j_gene: TRBJ1-1
CDR3aa: CASSEARPGGYTEAFF
CDR3nt: TGTGCCAGCAGTGAAGCGAGGCCGGGGGGCTACACTGAAGCTTTCTTT

abundance: -
len: 17
v_gene: TRBV7-9
d_gene: TRBD2
j_gene: TRBJ2-5
CDR3aa: CASSKDLAGGPQETQYF
CDR3nt: TGTGCCAGCAGCAAAGATCTAGCGGGGGGACCCCAAGAGACCCAGTACTTC

abundance: medium-sized
len: 15
v_gene: TRBV7-3
d_gene: -
j_gene: TRBJ2-6
CDR3aa: CASSDQGSGANVLTF
CDR3nt: TGTGCCAGCAGCGACCAGGGCTCTGGGGCCAACGTCCTGACTTTC

abundance: many
len: 13
v_gene: TRBV7-9
d_gene: -
j_gene: TRBJ1-2
CDR3aa: CASSLEWGDGYTF
CDR3nt: TGTGCCAGCAGCTTAGAATGGGGGGATGGCTACACCTTC

abundance: many
len: 16
v_gene: TRBV6-5
d_gene: TRBD2
j_gene: TRBJ2-2
CDR3aa: CASSYLSGVNTGELFF
CDR3nt: TGTGCCAGCAGCTACCTAAGCGGGGTTAACACCGGGGAGCTGTTTTTT

abundance: medium-sized
len: 14
v_gene: TRBV10-3
d_gene: -
j_gene: TRBJ2-2
CDR3aa: CAIRADTNTGELFF
CDR3nt: TGTGCCATCAGGGCGGACACTAACACCGGGGAGCTGTTTTTT

abundance: medium-sized
len: 15
v_gene: TRBV6-5
d_gene: TRBD2
j_gene: TRBJ2-2
CDR3aa: CASRLAGGHAGELFF
CDR3nt: TGTGCCAGCAGATTAGCGGGAGGACACGCCGGGGAGCTGTTTTTT

abundance: medium-sized
len: 15
v_gene: TRBV19
d_gene: TRBD2
j_gene: TRBJ2-7
CDR3aa: CASSTTTSGRGEQYF
CDR3nt: TGTGCCAGTAGTACCACGACTAGCGGGAGAGGCGAGCAGTACTTC

abundance: few
len: 17
v_gene: TRBV14
d_gene: TRBD2
j_gene: TRBJ2-3
CDR3aa: CASSHRLAGGPGDTQYF
CDR3nt: TGTGCCAGCAGCCACAGACTAGCGGGGGGGCCAGGAGATACGCAGTATTTT

abundance: medium-sized
len: 15
v_gene: TRBV28
d_gene: TRBD1
j_gene: TRBJ1-5
CDR3aa: CASSPQDRVNQPQHF
CDR3nt: TGTGCCAGCAGTCCTCAGGACAGGGTCAATCAGCCCCAGCATTTT

abundance: -
len: 19
v_gene: TRBV6-1
d_gene: TRBD1
j_gene: TRBJ2-2
CDR3aa: CASSEAFGQGAVNTGELFF
CDR3nt: TGTGCCAGCAGTGAAGCGTTTGGACAGGGGGCCGTGAACACCGGGGAGCTGTTTTTT

abundance: medium-sized
len: 12
v_gene: TRBV7-2
d_gene: -
j_gene: TRBJ2-3
CDR3aa: CASSLGTDTQYF
CDR3nt: TGTGCCAGCAGCTTAGGCACAGATACGCAGTATTTT

abundance: few
len: 12
v_gene: TRBV6-5
d_gene: -
j_gene: TRBJ1-1
CDR3aa: CASIGQYTEAFF
CDR3nt: TGTGCCAGCATCGGACAGTACACTGAAGCTTTCTTT

abundance: -
len: 13
v_gene: TRBV3-1
d_gene: TRBD2
j_gene: TRBJ2-7
CDR3aa: CASSPGPGGEQYF
CDR3nt: TGTGCCAGCAGCCCCGGGCCGGGGGGTGAGCAGTACTTC

abundance: -
len: 14
v_gene: TRBV5-6
d_gene: -
j_gene: TRBJ1-5
CDR3aa: CASSFRGYLQPQHF
CDR3nt: TGTGCCAGCAGCTTCAGGGGTTACCTGCAGCCCCAGCATTTT

abundance: -
len: 14
v_gene: TRBV11-2
d_gene: -
j_gene: TRBJ1-2
CDR3aa: CASSLVQGQYGYTF
CDR3nt: TGTGCCAGCAGCTTGGTCCAAGGACAGTATGGCTACACCTTC

abundance: -
len: 14
v_gene: TRBV20-1
d_gene: -
j_gene: TRBJ2-5
CDR3aa: CSAERLSGKETQYF
CDR3nt: TGCAGTGCTGAGCGCCTTAGCGGAAAAGAGACCCAGTACTTC

abundance: few
len: 14
v_gene: TRBV14
d_gene: -
j_gene: TRBJ2-1
CDR3aa: CASSQSGVYNEQFF
CDR3nt: TGTGCCAGCAGCCAATCAGGGGTATACAATGAGCAGTTCTTC

abundance: medium-sized
len: 14
v_gene: TRBV18
d_gene: -
j_gene: TRBJ2-1
CDR3aa: CASSVSNSYNEQFF
CDR3nt: TGTGCCAGCTCCGTATCCAACTCCTACAATGAGCAGTTCTTC

abundance: -
len: 16
v_gene: TRBV12-3/TRBV12-4
d_gene: TRBD1
j_gene: TRBJ1-3
CDR3aa: CASRGGQGRSGNTIYF
CDR3nt: TGTGCCAGCAGGGGGGGACAGGGACGCTCTGGAAACACCATATATTTT

abundance: -
len: 15
v_gene: TRBV6-1
d_gene: TRBD2
j_gene: TRBJ2-3
CDR3aa: CASGGGSGSGDTQYF
CDR3nt: TGTGCCAGCGGGGGGGGGAGCGGGAGTGGGGATACGCAGTATTTT

abundance: few
len: 14
v_gene: TRBV20-1
d_gene: TRBD1
j_gene: TRBJ2-3
CDR3aa: CSAPGQGGPDTQYF
CDR3nt: TGCAGTGCTCCCGGACAGGGAGGCCCAGATACGCAGTATTTT

abundance: -
len: 13
v_gene: TRBV10-2
d_gene: -
j_gene: TRBJ2-7
CDR3aa: CASNKNRAGEQYF
CDR3nt: TGCGCCAGCAATAAGAACAGGGCCGGCGAGCAGTACTTC

abundance: many
len: 14
v_gene: TRBV30
d_gene: -
j_gene: TRBJ2-7
CDR3aa: CAWNTQPSSYEQYF
CDR3nt: TGTGCCTGGAACACCCAGCCGTCCTCCTACGAGCAGTACTTC

abundance: many
len: 14
v_gene: TRBV20-1
d_gene: TRBD2
j_gene: TRBJ2-2
CDR3aa: CSALLAGGGGELFF
CDR3nt: TGCAGTGCCTTATTAGCGGGAGGAGGCGGGGAGCTGTTTTTT

abundance: many
len: 12
v_gene: TRBV30
d_gene: -
j_gene: TRBJ2-7
CDR3aa: CAWSGVGYEQYF
CDR3nt: TGTGCCTGGAGCGGGGTGGGGTACGAGCAGTACTTC

abundance: -
len: 12
v_gene: TRBV12-3/TRBV12-4
d_gene: -
j_gene: TRBJ1-2
CDR3aa: CASGITLGGYTF
CDR3nt: TGTGCCAGCGGAATTACCCTTGGTGGCTACACCTTC

abundance: few
len: 15
v_gene: TRBV11-1
d_gene: -
j_gene: TRBJ1-3
CDR3aa: CASSPSGILGNTIYF
CDR3nt: TGTGCCAGCAGCCCCTCGGGAATTCTTGGAAACACCATATATTTT

abundance: -
len: 12
v_gene: TRBV19
d_gene: TRBD1
j_gene: TRBJ2-5
CDR3aa: CASTSTGETQYF
CDR3nt: TGTGCCAGTACCTCGACAGGGGAGACCCAGTACTTC

abundance: -
len: 13
v_gene: TRBV7-3
d_gene: -
j_gene: TRBJ2-7
CDR3aa: CASSLERNYEQYF
CDR3nt: TGTGCCAGCAGCTTAGAAAGAAACTACGAGCAGTACTTC

abundance: few
len: 15
v_gene: TRBV12-3/TRBV12-4
d_gene: -
j_gene: TRBJ1-1
CDR3aa: CASSARRGMNTEAFF
CDR3nt: TGTGCCAGCAGCGCGAGACGAGGTATGAACACTGAAGCTTTCTTT

abundance: few
len: 13
v_gene: TRBV5-4
d_gene: -
j_gene: TRBJ2-3
CDR3aa: CASSLDRFGTQYF
CDR3nt: TGTGCCAGCAGCTTGGATCGGTTTGGTACGCAGTATTTT

abundance: medium-sized
len: 14
v_gene: TRBV30
d_gene: -
j_gene: TRBJ1-3
CDR3aa: CAWRRDRSGNTIYF
CDR3nt: TGTGCCTGGAGGAGGGACCGCTCTGGAAACACCATATATTTT

abundance: few
len: 14
v_gene: TRBV20-1
d_gene: TRBD2
j_gene: TRBJ2-7
CDR3aa: CSAREGGSSYEQYF
CDR3nt: TGCAGTGCTAGAGAGGGAGGGAGCTCCTACGAGCAGTACTTC

abundance: medium-sized
len: 14
v_gene: TRBV29-1
d_gene: TRBD1
j_gene: TRBJ2-2
CDR3aa: CSVGRQGNTGELFF
CDR3nt: TGCAGCGTTGGGCGACAGGGGAACACCGGGGAGCTGTTTTTT

abundance: -
len: 12
v_gene: TRBV29-1
d_gene: -
j_gene: TRBJ2-5
CDR3aa: CSVYRTGETQYF
CDR3nt: TGCAGCGTTTATAGGACGGGAGAGACCCAGTACTTC

abundance: medium-sized
len: 15
v_gene: TRBV6-5
d_gene: -
j_gene: TRBJ1-5
CDR3aa: CASSLTQRGNQPQHF
CDR3nt: TGTGCCAGCAGTTTAACACAGAGGGGCAATCAGCCCCAGCATTTT

abundance: medium-sized
len: 14
v_gene: TRBV6-1
d_gene: -
j_gene: TRBJ2-2
CDR3aa: CASSELGHTGELFF
CDR3nt: TGTGCCAGCAGTGAACTCGGCCACACCGGGGAGCTGTTTTTT

abundance: large
len: 12
v_gene: TRBV29-1
d_gene: TRBD1
j_gene: TRBJ1-2
CDR3aa: CSVTGGRYGYTF
CDR3nt: TGCAGCGTCACAGGGGGAAGGTATGGCTACACCTTC

abundance: many
len: 15
v_gene: TRBV27
d_gene: TRBD2
j_gene: TRBJ2-5
CDR3aa: CASSFFLAGKKTQYF
CDR3nt: TGTGCCAGCAGTTTCTTCCTAGCGGGAAAAAAGACCCAGTACTTC

abundance: -
len: 15
v_gene: TRBV7-9
d_gene: -
j_gene: TRBJ1-2
CDR3aa: CVSSLGTAANYGYTF
CDR3nt: TGTGTCAGCAGCTTAGGAACAGCAGCTAACTATGGCTACACCTTC

abundance: -
len: 14
v_gene: TRBV6-5
d_gene: -
j_gene: TRBJ2-3
CDR3aa: CASRPTGSTDTQYF
CDR3nt: TGTGCCAGCAGACCTACGGGGAGCACAGATACGCAGTATTTT

abundance: medium-sized
len: 16
v_gene: TRBV19
d_gene: TRBD1
j_gene: TRBJ1-5
CDR3aa: CASSTTGGQGNQPQHF
CDR3nt: TGTGCCAGTAGTACGACAGGGGGCCAAGGCAATCAGCCCCAGCATTTT

abundance: medium-sized
len: 15
v_gene: TRBV6-6
d_gene: -
j_gene: TRBJ1-1
CDR3aa: CASSLTAGQRTEAFF
CDR3nt: TGTGCCAGCAGTTTAACCGCAGGACAAAGGACTGAAGCTTTCTTT

abundance: medium-sized
len: 14
v_gene: TRBV7-2
d_gene: TRBD1
j_gene: TRBJ1-2
CDR3aa: CASSITGQIYGYTF
CDR3nt: TGTGCCAGCAGCATAACGGGACAGATCTATGGCTACACCTTC

abundance: medium-sized
len: 15
v_gene: TRBV18
d_gene: -
j_gene: TRBJ1-1
CDR3aa: CASSPKGGGPTEAFF
CDR3nt: TGTGCCAGCTCACCAAAGGGCGGGGGGCCTACTGAAGCTTTCTTT

abundance: few
len: 15
v_gene: TRBV3-2
d_gene: -
j_gene: TRBJ2-7
CDR3aa: CATPSRGRSSYEQYF
CDR3nt: TGTGCCACCCCATCGAGAGGGCGTTCTTCCTACGAGCAGTACTTC

abundance: medium-sized
len: 15
v_gene: TRBV19
d_gene: -
j_gene: TRBJ1-6
CDR3aa: CASSIGGSYNSPLHF
CDR3nt: TGTGCCAGTAGTATAGGGGGAAGCTATAATTCACCCCTCCACTTT